The clone carrying this T cell receptor (beta chain) occurred many times. Antigen unknown. The data were taken from a study of spatial heterogeneity in lung cancer. Study context: More than nine raw reads, on average, carried each unique TCR and UMI combination.

CDR1 KGHSH and CDR2 LQKENI come from the germline V gene. J was trimmed by 1 base and V by 3 bases; bases with no gene match: 4. The CDR3 is 15 residues long. Time point described: sample taken at primary tumor resection. No cells were sorted before sequencing. The whole RNA sequenced was extracted from tumor, nontumor lung or frozen PBMC. General study results and limits: Within tumors, counts of expanded alpha and beta TCRs tracked tumor mutation counts.

TCR cDNA molecules were tagged individually, and each one carried a unique molecular identifier. TCRdb reprocessed the 5' RACE reads via MiXCR and lists one record per CDR3 protein. The sample consists of fewer than 10,000 distinct CDR3 sequences, approximately 5% of them appearing once. The TCR comes from a female donor with early-stage non-small cell lung cancer. The chain couples TRBV18 to TRBJ2-5; 8 nucleotides align to TRBD2. The sequences come from lung tumor tissue, collected at surgery. The CDR3 coding sequence is TGTGCCAGCTCACCGAAGACTAGCGTCCAAGAGACCCAGTACTTC. This sequence encodes CASSPKTSVQETQYF.